This record covers a single T cell receptor beta chain. Its antigen target is currently unknown. Base qualities are not provided; no much larger clone lies one nucleotide away. According to the germline V gene, CDR1 reads SGHTA and CDR2 reads FQGNSA. Measured from the cysteine to the phenylalanine, the CDR3 is 15 residues long. Solely the CDR3 DNA is kept, with 45 bases framed from the first base. Trimming removed 1 base from V and 8 bases from J, leaving 15 bases between the germline ends. Library preparation was by 5' RACE. Instrument used: NextSeq 500. The TCR library protocol attached unique molecular identifiers to individual cDNA molecules to correct for sequencing error and PCR bias. Both TCR alpha and beta chains were sequenced, and tight co-correlation was observed between alpha and beta sequence abundances in each sample. In the original analysis: Decombinator V4 was used to annotate the V gene, J gene and CDR3 of the TCR sequences. TCRs were defined as expanded if a significant change between any two time points was detected under a Poisson model with p below 0.0001. TCR abundances were normalised to the total number of TCRs sequenced in each sample and reported as counts per million. TRAV1-2 paired with TRAJ12, TRAJ20 or TRAJ33 defined MAIT TCRs, while TRAV10 paired with TRAJ18 defined iNKT TCRs. VDJdb, accessed on 1 November 2021, was searched for TCRs annotated for CMV, EBV and SARS-CoV-2, and TCRs annotated for more than one antigen were excluded. In TCRdb, the public reads were trimmed at Q25 with fastp and aligned with MiXCR, with productive beta chains retained. Rows matching on CDR3 protein sequence are summarized as one entry with the most common DNA and genes. These V and J calls are TCRdb output, not the study's own analysis. The sample records roughly 75,000 distinct CDR3 sequences, about 17% of which are singletons. The ten largest make up roughly 2.7% of the sample.

This specimen belongs to a study of early T cells in non-severe SARS-CoV-2 infection (dated by TCRdb to the early 2020s). About the investigation overall: TCR sequencing used bulk RNA from unsorted whole blood, so alpha and beta chains could not be paired.

Study-wide findings and limitations: Matching against VDJdb was skewed toward anti-spike CD8 responses, likely underestimated virus-specific expansions, and missed private and CD4 specificities.

A case-control design nested within a healthcare worker cohort in London, UK, was used, with weekly nasopharyngeal swab PCR tests and blood sampling performed. Healthcare workers were recruited between 23 and 31 March 2020, during the week of the UK lockdown, and were followed weekly for up to about 15 weeks. The chain links TRBV7-2 with TRBJ2-1; the D gene is possibly TRBD1, with 5 bases matching. The specimen sequenced was whole blood. The TCR sequence derives from an adult who was a healthcare worker with PCR-confirmed SARS-CoV-2 infection or an uninfected control (not recorded which). The sequenced DNA: TGTGCCAGCAGCTTAGACCCCTTTAGCAGGGATGAGCAGTTCTTC. This codes for CASSLDPFSRDEQFF.